A single sample is the source of the 20 T cell receptor beta chains below, sequenced in a study of blood T cell repertoires in COVID-19. The assay was immunoSEQ multiplex PCR, and TCRdb's table has in-frame clones only and misses some. The top ten clones hold 11% of a sample with 270,000 or so clones, roughly 86% of them seen once. The specimen sequenced was peripheral blood. Receptors were obtained from a woman in her twenties or thirties with COVID-19, enrolled during active disease.

The chain carries TRBV30 and TRBJ2-2, with a weak D call TRBD2 (6 bases). The V gene lost 3 bases and the J gene lost 8 bases, with 10 bases spanning the gap. The germline gives CDR1 GTSNPN, CDR2 SVGIG (reference sequence). The CDR3 length is 12 residues. The CDR3 region has the DNA TGTGCCTGGAGGCCCGCGGGGGGGGAGCTGTTTTTT. This sequence encodes CAWRPAGGELFF.

The CDR3 bases are TGTGCCAGTCGGGCACCCGGGGGGGCCCCGTTCTTC. This encodes CASRAPGGAPFF. This chain connects TRBV12-3 or TRBV12-4 to TRBJ2-1, with TRBD2 matching over 8 bases. The length of the CDR3 is 12 residues. The ends lost 9 bases at V and 15 bases at J; junction bases unmatched: 13.

The chain recombines TRBV29-1 with TRBJ1-5; 12 bases fit TRBD1. This CDR3 contains 12 residues. Germline V CDR1 and CDR2: SQVTM, ANQGSEA. V lost 0 bases, J lost 15 bases, and 3 bases stayed unmatched. CDR3 in amino acids: CSVEDGTGGVHF. CDR3 coding DNA: TGCAGCGTTGAAGATGGGACAGGGGGCGTGCATTTT.

The chain joins TRBV7-2 to TRBJ1-1, with 8 bases aligning to TRBD1. CDR1 is SGHTA and CDR2 is FQGNSA in the germline V gene. The trim removed 4 bases at V and 2 bases at J, leaving 6 bases unmatched. The CDR3 is 15 residues long. CDR3 sequence reads: CASSSTGGGNTEAFF. The CDR3 nucleotides are TGTGCCAGCAGCTCCACAGGGGGGGGAAACACTGAAGCTTTCTTT.

The V gene is TRBV24-1, the J gene TRBJ2-3, with a possible D match to TRBD1 (6 bases). CDR1 is KGHDR and CDR2 is SFDVKD in the germline V gene. V was clipped by 1 base and J by 0 bases, with 13 bases between them. This CDR3 has 17 residues. The DNA for the CDR3 is TGTGCCACCAGTGATTTCACAAGAGGGGGTAGCACAGATACGCAGTATTTT. Translation: CATSDFTRGGSTDTQYF.

This clone is a singleton in its sample. This sequence joins TRBV19 and TRBJ1-1; the D gene is possibly TRBD1 (5 bases). Germline V gene sequence: CDR1 LNHDA, CDR2 SQIVND (reference sequence). The CDR3 spans 13 residues. The CDR3 nucleotides are TGTGTCACCACAGGACGCCAGAACACTGAAGCTTTCTTT. This gives the protein CVTTGRQNTEAFF.

The chain recombines TRBV2 with TRBJ2-7, with 10 positions matching TRBD1. CDR1 SNHLY and CDR2 FYNNEI come from the germline V gene. V was clipped by 6 bases and J by 5 bases; unmatched bases: 13. The CDR3 runs 16 residues. CDR3 loop: CASRIRWDRGIHEQYF. The CDR3 DNA follows: TGTGCCAGCAGGATTAGGTGGGACAGGGGTATCCACGAGCAGTACTTC.

The V gene is TRBV7-2, the J gene TRBJ1-4; D not certain. The CDR3 has 19 residues. V was cut by 0 bases and J by 0 bases, with 17 bases left in between. Per germline, CDR1 SGHTA and CDR2 FQGNSA. CDR3 sequence (DNA): TGTGCCAGCAGCTTAGCAGTAAATAGTTACAGCCCAACTAATGAAAAACTGTTTTTT. Translating gives CASSLAVNSYSPTNEKLFF.

The V gene is TRBV15, the J gene TRBJ2-7, with D possibly TRBD1 on 5 matching bases. The CDR3 is made up of 13 amino acids. Germline CDR1 is LNHNV and CDR2 is YYDKDF (reference sequence). The ends were cut back, 8 bases at V and 3 bases at J, with 14 bases in the middle. CDR3 residues: CATGRGASYEQYF. The CDR3 DNA reads TGTGCCACCGGGCGTGGGGCTAGCTACGAGCAGTACTTC.

The rearrangement links TRBV25-1 to TRBJ2-1; TRBD2 is a possible D gene (7 bases). The CDR3 totals 14 residues. CDR1 and CDR2 (germline): MGHDK, SYGVNS. With 6 bases removed from V and 3 bases from J, the gap between germline ends came to 12 bases. The CDR3 DNA follows: TGTGCCAGCAGATCGGGGGGCTTCTACAATGAGCAGTTCTTC. This translates into CASRSGGFYNEQFF.

The J gene is TRBJ1-4, the V gene TRBV28; no firm D call. V shed 1 base and J shed 0 bases, with 6 bases lying between them. CDR1 and CDR2 from the germline V gene are MDHEN and SYDVKM. The length of the CDR3 is 15 residues. The DNA of the CDR3 is TGTGCCAGCAGTTTATTCCGGGCAACTAATGAAAAACTGTTTTTT. This translates into CASSLFRATNEKLFF.

The V and J genes are TRBV19 and TRBJ1-6; tentative D call: TRBD1 (5 bases). Trimming took 9 bases from V and 7 from J, leaving 10 bases between them. CDR1 is LNHDA, CDR2 SQIVND, per germline (reference sequence). The CDR3 loop spans 12 amino acids. The DNA of the CDR3 is TGTGCCAGCAGGGTCCCAAATTCACCCCTCCACTTT. Translating gives CASRVPNSPLHF.

V gene TRBV7-2 combines with J gene TRBJ2-2, with 8 bases lining up with TRBD2. Germline CDR1 SGHTA, CDR2 FQGNSA. The CDR3 has 14 residues. V trimming: 1 base; J trimming: 9 bases; junction bases outside the gene matches: 4. The CDR3 sequence is CASSLVVAGRELFF. CDR3 bases: TGTGCCAGCAGCTTAGTAGTAGCGGGGCGGGAGCTGTTTTTT. Complete variable domain (other parts from reference TRBV7-2 and TRBJ2-2): GAGVSQSPSNKVTEKGKDVELRCDPISGHTALYWYRQSLGQGLEFLIYFQGNSAPDKSGLPSDRFSAERTGGSVSTLTIQRTQQEDSAVYLCASSLVVAGRELFFGEGSRLTVL.

The V call is TRBV6-8, the J call TRBJ2-3; 8 bases are a match to TRBD2. J lost 5 bases, V lost 0 bases, and 7 bases had no gene match. The CDR3 loop spans 16 amino acids. Per germline, CDR1 MNHGY and CDR2 SAAAGT. CDR3 nucleotide sequence: TGTGCCAGCAGTTACTCGAGGGGACTAGAGATAGATACGCAGTATTTT. It specifies CASSYSRGLEIDTQYF.

V usage is TRBV2 and J usage is TRBJ2-3, with TRBD2 matching 11 bases. CDR1 and CDR2 from the germline V gene are SNHLY and FYNNEI. The ends lost 4 bases at V and 1 base at J; junction bases unmatched: 1. This CDR3 is built from 15 residues. The CDR3 loop is CASSGLAGRTDTQYF. For the CDR3, the DNA is TGTGCCAGCAGTGGACTAGCGGGACGCACAGATACGCAGTATTTT.

The genes are TRBV11-2 and TRBJ2-1, with 9 bases fitting TRBD1. V was pared by 5 bases and J by 6 bases, with 8 bases of the junction left unmatched. The germline gives CDR1 SGHAT, CDR2 FQNNGV. The CDR3 covers 15 residues. The CDR3: CASSKRDRVFNEQFF. CDR3 sequence (DNA): TGTGCCAGCAGCAAAAGGGACAGGGTATTCAATGAGCAGTTCTTC.

This chain uses TRBV18 with TRBJ2-3; weak D call: TRBD1 (6 bases). Germline CDR1 and CDR2: KGHSH and LQKENI. The CDR3 consists of 17 residues. V was trimmed by 0 bases and J by 3 bases, leaving 16 bases between them. CDR3 coding DNA: TGTGCCAGCTCACCACCTATACCGGACAGCGGAACAGATACGCAGTATTTT. It encodes CASSPPIPDSGTDTQYF.

This clone was seen only once. The rearrangement joins TRBV11-2 to TRBJ1-3; 8 nucleotides line up with TRBD1. The V gene end was trimmed by 3 bases and the J gene end by 7 bases; junction bases not matched to a gene: 8. This CDR3 spans 15 amino acids. Germline V gene sequence: CDR1 SGHAT, CDR2 FQNNGV. In nucleotides, the CDR3 is TGTGCCAGCAGCTTCACGACAGGGGAGCTTAACACCATATATTTT. It codes for CASSFTTGELNTIYF.

This clone was seen only a few times. The rearrangement links TRBV27 to TRBJ2-2, with 8 positions matching TRBD1. CDR3 length equals 14 residues. V was pared by 6 bases and J by 6 bases, with 6 bases of the junction left unmatched. Germline CDR1 and CDR2: MNHEY and SMNVEV (reference sequence). CDR3 DNA sequence: TGTGCCAGCAGCAACGTACAGGGGGCCGGGGAGCTGTTTTTT. As protein: CASSNVQGAGELFF.

J is TRBJ1-1 and V is TRBV2, with 8 bases aligning to TRBD1. J lost 4 bases, V lost 5 bases, and 3 bases had no gene match. This CDR3 has 13 amino acids. The germline V gene encodes CDR1 SNHLY and CDR2 FYNNEI. This chain's CDR3 is CASSYRGSTEAFF. CDR3 nucleotides: TGTGCCAGCAGTTACAGGGGGAGCACTGAAGCTTTCTTT.